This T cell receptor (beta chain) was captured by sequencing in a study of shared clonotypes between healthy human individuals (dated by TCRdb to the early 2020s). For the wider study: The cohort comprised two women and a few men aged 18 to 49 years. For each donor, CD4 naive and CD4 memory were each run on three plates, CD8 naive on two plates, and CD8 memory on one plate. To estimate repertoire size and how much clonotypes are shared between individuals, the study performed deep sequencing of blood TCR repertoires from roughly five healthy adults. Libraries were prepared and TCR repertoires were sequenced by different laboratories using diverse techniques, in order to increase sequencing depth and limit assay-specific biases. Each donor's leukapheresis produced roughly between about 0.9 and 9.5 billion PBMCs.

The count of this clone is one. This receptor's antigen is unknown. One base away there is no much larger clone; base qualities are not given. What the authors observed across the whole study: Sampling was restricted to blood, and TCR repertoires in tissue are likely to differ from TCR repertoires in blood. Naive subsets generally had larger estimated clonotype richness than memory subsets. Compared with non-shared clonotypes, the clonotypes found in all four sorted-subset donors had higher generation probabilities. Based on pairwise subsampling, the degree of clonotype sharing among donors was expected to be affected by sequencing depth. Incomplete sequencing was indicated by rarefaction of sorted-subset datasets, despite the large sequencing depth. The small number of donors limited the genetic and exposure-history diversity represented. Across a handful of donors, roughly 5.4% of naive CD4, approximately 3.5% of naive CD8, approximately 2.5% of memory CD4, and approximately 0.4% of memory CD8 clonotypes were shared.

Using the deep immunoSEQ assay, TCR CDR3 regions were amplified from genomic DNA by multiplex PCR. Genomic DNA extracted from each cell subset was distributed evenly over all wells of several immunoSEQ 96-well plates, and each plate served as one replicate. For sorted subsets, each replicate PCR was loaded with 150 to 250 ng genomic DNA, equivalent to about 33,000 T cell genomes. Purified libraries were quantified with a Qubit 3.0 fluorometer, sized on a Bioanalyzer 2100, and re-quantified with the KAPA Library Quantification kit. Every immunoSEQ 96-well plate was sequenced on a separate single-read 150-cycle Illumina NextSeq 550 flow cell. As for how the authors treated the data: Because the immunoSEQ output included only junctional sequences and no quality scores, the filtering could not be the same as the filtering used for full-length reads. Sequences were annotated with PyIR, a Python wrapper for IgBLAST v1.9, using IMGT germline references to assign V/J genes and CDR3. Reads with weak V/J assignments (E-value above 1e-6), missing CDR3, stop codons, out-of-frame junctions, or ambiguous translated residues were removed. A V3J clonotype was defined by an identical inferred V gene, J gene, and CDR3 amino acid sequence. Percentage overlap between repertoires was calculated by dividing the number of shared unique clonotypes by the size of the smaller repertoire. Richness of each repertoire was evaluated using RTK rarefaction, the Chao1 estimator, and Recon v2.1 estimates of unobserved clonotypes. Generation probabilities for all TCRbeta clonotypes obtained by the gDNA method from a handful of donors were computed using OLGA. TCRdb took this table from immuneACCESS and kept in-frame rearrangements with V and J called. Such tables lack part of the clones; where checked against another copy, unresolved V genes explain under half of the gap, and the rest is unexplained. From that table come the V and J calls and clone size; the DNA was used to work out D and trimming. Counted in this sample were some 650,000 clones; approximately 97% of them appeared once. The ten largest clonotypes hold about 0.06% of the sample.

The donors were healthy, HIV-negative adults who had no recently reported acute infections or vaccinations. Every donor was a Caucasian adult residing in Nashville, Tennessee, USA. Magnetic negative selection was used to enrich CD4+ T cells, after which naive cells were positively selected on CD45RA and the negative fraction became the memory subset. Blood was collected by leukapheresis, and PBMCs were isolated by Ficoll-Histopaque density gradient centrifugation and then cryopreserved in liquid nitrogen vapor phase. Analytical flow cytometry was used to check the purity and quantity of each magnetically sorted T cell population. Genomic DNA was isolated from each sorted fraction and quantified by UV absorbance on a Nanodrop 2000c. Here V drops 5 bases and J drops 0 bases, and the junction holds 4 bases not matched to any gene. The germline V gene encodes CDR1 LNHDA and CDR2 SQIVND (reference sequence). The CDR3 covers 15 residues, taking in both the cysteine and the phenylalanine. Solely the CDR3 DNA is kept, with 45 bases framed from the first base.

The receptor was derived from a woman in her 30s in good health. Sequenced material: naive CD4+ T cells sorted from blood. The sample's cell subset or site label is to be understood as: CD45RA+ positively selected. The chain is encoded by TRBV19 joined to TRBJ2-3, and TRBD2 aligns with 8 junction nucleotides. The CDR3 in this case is CASSVLAGSTDTQYF. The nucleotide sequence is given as TGTGCCAGTAGTGTATTAGCGGGGAGCACAGATACGCAGTATTTT.